The source of this T cell receptor beta chain is a study of human T cells and chemical hapten exposure. The study's findings and limits: With regard to DPC sensitization, TCRs above 1 in 1000 frequency did not change.

This clonotype was recorded a few times. The antigen is not known. TCRdb re-called the RACE reads through MiXCR, storing one row per CDR3 protein. The sample lists roughly 120,000 distinct CDR3 sequences, 9% to 10% occurring once. The time point denotes: healthy volunteer bleed at 2 weeks. It was unfractionated whole blood from which total RNA was extracted. The CDR3 totals 14 residues. Germline loops: CDR1 SGHDT, CDR2 YYEEEE. Deletions cut 5 bases from V and 2 bases from J, with 11 bases between. The V call is TRBV5-6, the J call TRBJ1-5; D is possibly TRBD1 (5 bases). Sequences were obtained from whole blood. This TCR was recovered from a male donor in good health. Some clones in this sample may be carry-over from other donors' samples. The CDR3 coding sequence is TGTGCCAGCAGTGACAGTAGGGGCAATCAGCCCCAGCATTTT. Translation gives CASSDSRGNQPQHF.